Presented here are 29 T cell receptor beta chains from one specimen sequenced in a study of blood T cell repertoires in COVID-19. Produced via immunoSEQ multiplex PCR; TCRdb's table is partial and in-frame only. Of 400,000 to 500,000 clones listed, about 88% were seen once; the top ten hold approximately 1.5%. Sequencing used PBMCs or T cells enriched from blood (not recorded which). These receptors all come from a woman younger than 35 who had been exposed to COVID-19.

The chain joins TRBV3-1 (or the pseudogene TRBV3-2) to TRBJ2-5; TRBD2 matches 8 bases. After removal of 4 bases from V and 2 bases from J, the junction contained 9 bases not matched to a gene. Germline CDR1 LGHDT, CDR2 YNNKEL (reference sequence). The length of the CDR3 is 16 residues. The CDR3 coding sequence is TGTGCCAGCAGCCTCCCCGCGGGGGGATATCAAGAGACCCAGTACTTC. As protein: CASSLPAGGYQETQYF.

The rearrangement joins TRBV6-5 to TRBJ1-2; tentatively, D is TRBD1 (5 bases). The CDR3 has 13 residues. The ends were cut back, 6 bases at V and 5 bases at J, with 13 bases in the middle. The V gene's germline CDR1 is MNHEY and CDR2 SVGAGI. Written as DNA, the CDR3 is TGTGCCAGCAGGCGCAGGGAGGATTATGGCTACACCTTC. Amino acids: CASRRREDYGYTF.

The gene calls are TRBV7-7 and TRBJ2-3, with 13 bases matching TRBD2. J was trimmed by 4 bases and V by 3 bases; bases with no gene match: 4. The CDR3 contains 16 residues. From germline, CDR1 is SSHAT and CDR2 FNYEAQ (reference sequence). The CDR3 is CASSLGTSGIADTQYF. CDR3 in DNA: TGTGCCAGCAGCTTGGGGACTAGCGGGATAGCAGATACGCAGTATTTT.

This clone was detected once. The gene calls are TRBV6-6 and TRBJ2-7, with D perhaps matching TRBD2 (7 bases). Germline loops: CDR1 MNHNY, CDR2 SVGAGI (reference sequence). V was clipped by 0 bases and J by 5 bases, with 11 bases between them. The CDR3 runs to 14 residues. CDR3 protein: CASSYSGGQDEQYF. The CDR3 coding sequence is TGTGCCAGCAGTTACTCCGGGGGGCAGGACGAGCAGTACTTC.

The chain links TRBV19 to TRBJ2-1, with 7 bases identical to TRBD1. The CDR3 contains 15 residues. Germline loops: CDR1 LNHDA, CDR2 SQIVND (reference sequence). J lost 4 bases, V lost 5 bases, and 8 bases had no gene match. CDR3 sequence reads: CASSPQTGRYNEQFF. CDR3 nucleotides: TGTGCCAGTAGTCCTCAGACAGGGCGATACAATGAGCAGTTCTTC.

The chain joins TRBV7-6 to TRBJ2-1, with 9 bases aligning to TRBD2. Germline CDR1 SGHVS, CDR2 FNYEAQ. Losses at the gene ends were 3 bases for V and 6 bases for J; bases not matched to a gene: 3. There are 14 residues in the CDR3. The CDR3 spells CASSFAGGGNEQFF. The CDR3 DNA reads as TGTGCCAGCAGCTTTGCGGGAGGGGGCAATGAGCAGTTCTTC.

This sequence joins TRBV2 and TRBJ2-4; tentative D call: TRBD1 (5 bases). In germline, CDR1 is SNHLY, CDR2 FYNNEI. The length of the CDR3 is 14 residues. V lost 6 bases, J lost 0 bases, and 9 bases lay in between. The CDR3 DNA reads as TGTGCCAGCAGGGACACTATAGCCAAAAACATTCAGTACTTC. The encoded protein is CASRDTIAKNIQYF.

A single count supports this clone. The chain has TRBV6-4 and TRBJ2-5; D perhaps matches TRBD1 (5 bases). V dropped 5 bases and J dropped 2 bases, with 15 bases sitting between them. The CDR3 length is 15 residues. The germline V gene encodes CDR1 MRHNA and CDR2 SNTAGT. The CDR3 is CASSLDRSEQETQYF. The CDR3 DNA sequence: TGTGCCAGCAGTTTAGACAGAAGCGAGCAAGAGACCCAGTACTTC.

The rearrangement links TRBV6-5 to TRBJ2-3; 10 bases are shared with TRBD1. V shed 6 bases, J shed 6 bases, and the junction held 9 bases outside the gene matches. CDR3 length: 15 residues. CDR1 MNHEY and CDR2 SVGAGI come from the germline V gene. CDR3 region: CASRRDRGGWDTQYF. CDR3 DNA: TGTGCCAGCAGAAGGGACAGGGGAGGTTGGGATACGCAGTATTTT.

The CDR3 reads CASGLGGQGKETQYF. The CDR3 nucleotides are TGTGCTAGTGGTTTGGGGGGACAGGGTAAAGAGACCCAGTACTTC. The chain combines TRBV12-5 with TRBJ2-5; TRBD1 agrees at 9 bases. Germline values: CDR1 LGHNT, CDR2 FRNRAP. The CDR3 runs to 15 residues. The V gene end was trimmed by 1 base and the J gene end by 3 bases; junction bases not matched to a gene: 3.

This chain uses TRBV30 with TRBJ1-5, with 8 bases fitting TRBD1. V lost 1 base, J lost 9 bases, and 5 bases stayed unmatched. Per germline, CDR1 GTSNPN and CDR2 SVGIG (reference sequence). This CDR3 is built from 13 residues. Here the CDR3 DNA reads TGTGCCTGGAGTGCGACAGGGGTTTGGCCCCAGCATTTT. Amino acid sequence: CAWSATGVWPQHF.

J is TRBJ2-7 and V is TRBV18; possibly TRBD1 for D (6 bases). Trimming took off 6 bases at V and 0 bases at J, with 9 bases between the two ends. The V gene's germline CDR1 is KGHSH and CDR2 LQKENI. The length of the CDR3 is 13 residues. The CDR3 here is CASSQDSSYEQYF. CDR3 bases: TGTGCCAGCTCGCAGGACAGCTCCTACGAGCAGTACTTC.

This clone appeared a few times. V gene TRBV5-1 combines with J gene TRBJ2-3; 10 nucleotides align to TRBD1. This CDR3 has 16 residues. J gave up 5 bases and V 2 bases, and 8 bases lay outside the gene matches. Per germline, CDR1 SGHRS and CDR2 YFSETQ. The CDR3 reads CASSLPGTGAGDTQYF. The CDR3 coding sequence is TGCGCCAGCAGCTTACCCGGGACAGGGGCCGGAGATACGCAGTATTTT.

The V call is TRBV5-1, the J call TRBJ1-4; no firm D call. The CDR3 is 17 amino acids. CDR1 SGHRS and CDR2 YFSETQ come from the germline V gene. The germline V and J ends were trimmed by 3 bases and 2 bases, with 17 bases remaining between them. The CDR3 DNA follows: TGCGCCAGCAGCTCGACGGGTTCCGCCGCGACTAATGAAAAACTGTTTTTT. Translation: CASSSTGSAATNEKLFF.

This clone was counted between two and nine times. The V gene is TRBV5-1, the J gene TRBJ1-2; 8 bases align to TRBD1. The CDR3 is 15 amino acids. Germline V gene sequence: CDR1 SGHRS, CDR2 YFSETQ. Trimming cost V 0 bases and J 4 bases; bases outside gene matches: 5. The CDR3 spells CASSLGTGTGYGYTF. CDR3 nucleotides: TGCGCCAGCAGCTTGGGGACAGGGACGGGCTATGGCTACACCTTC.

The chain employs TRBV25-1 and TRBJ2-7, with 8 positions matching TRBD1. V was clipped by 4 bases and J by 7 bases; unmatched bases: 12. This CDR3 comprises 15 residues. Looked up from germline, CDR1 is MGHDK and CDR2 is SYGVNS. CDR3: CASSGPAQGAWEQYF. DNA for the CDR3: TGTGCCAGCAGTGGCCCGGCTCAGGGGGCCTGGGAGCAGTACTTC.

The chain combines TRBV30 with TRBJ1-1; D is unresolved. The CDR3 has 12 residues. Germline CDR1 GTSNPN, CDR2 SVGIG (reference sequence). The V and J ends lost 5 bases and 1 base respectively, with 8 bases between them. This chain's CDR3 is CAWHRTNTEAFF. The CDR3 nucleotides read TGTGCCTGGCACAGAACGAACACTGAAGCTTTCTTT.

Only a few counts were recorded for this clone. This chain connects TRBV2 to TRBJ1-6; 8 bases agree with TRBD1. Per germline, CDR1 SNHLY and CDR2 FYNNEI. The CDR3 sequence is 16 residues long. With 6 bases clipped from V and 4 bases from J, the junction kept 8 bases outside the gene matches. CDR3 protein: CASRDNDRGYNSPLHF. In DNA, the CDR3 is TGTGCCAGCAGGGACAACGACAGGGGTTATAATTCACCCCTCCACTTT. The whole variable domain, remainder taken from reference TRBV2 and TRBJ1-6, is EPEVTQTPSHQVTQMGQEVILRCVPISNHLYFYWYRQILGQKVEFLVSFYNNEISEKSEIFDDQFSVERPDGSNFTLKIRSTKLEDSAMYFCASRDNDRGYNSPLHFGNGTRLTVT.

The rearrangement joins TRBV20-1 to TRBJ1-1; D call uncertain. This CDR3 region has 11 residues. Trimming removed 6 bases at V and 6 bases at J, with 11 bases between. Germline lookup yields CDR1 DFQATT and CDR2 SNEGSKA (reference sequence). CDR3 protein: CSARGVAEAFF. The CDR3 coding sequence is TGCAGTGCCCGGGGAGTCGCTGAAGCTTTCTTT.

The genes are TRBV3-1 (or the pseudogene TRBV3-2) and TRBJ2-3; 8 bases match TRBD2. The ends lost 2 bases at V and 2 bases at J; junction bases unmatched: 9. Germline lookup yields CDR1 LGHDT and CDR2 YNNKEL (reference sequence). This CDR3 has 17 residues. CDR3 sequence reads: CASSQPGLAVTTDTQYF. In nucleotides, the CDR3 is TGTGCCAGCAGCCAACCTGGACTAGCAGTTACCACAGATACGCAGTATTTT.

The chain joins TRBV28 to TRBJ2-5, with a possible D match to TRBD1 (6 bases). Per the germline V gene, CDR1 is MDHEN and CDR2 is SYDVKM. Trimming took off 3 bases at V and 14 bases at J, with 16 bases between the two ends. The CDR3 spans 12 residues. CDR3 DNA sequence: TGTGCCAGCAGTTTGAATGTCCAGGGGAACTACTTC. This sequence encodes CASSLNVQGNYF.

The gene calls are TRBV5-5 and TRBJ2-7; the match to TRBD1 covers 10 bases. Germline V gene data show CDR1 as SGHKS and CDR2 as YYEKEE (reference sequence). After removal of 4 bases from V and 7 bases from J, the junction contained 14 bases not matched to a gene. The length of the CDR3 is 16 residues. The CDR3 sequence: CASSLPRQGATREQYF. In DNA, the CDR3 is TGTGCCAGCAGCCTACCCCGACAGGGGGCAACGCGGGAGCAGTACTTC.

J is TRBJ2-5 and V is TRBV11-3; 8 nucleotides match TRBD2. The CDR3 consists of 13 residues. Germline V gives CDR1 SGHNT, CDR2 YENEEA. The trim removed 5 bases at V and 5 bases at J, leaving 4 bases unmatched. CDR3 region: CASSISGGETQYF. The CDR3 bases are TGTGCCAGCAGCATATCGGGGGGGGAGACCCAGTACTTC.

Only one count was recorded for this clone. The V gene is TRBV24-1, the J gene TRBJ1-5, with a weak D call TRBD1 (6 bases). Germline CDR1 reads KGHDR; CDR2 reads SFDVKD. This CDR3 is 13 amino acids long. V was cut by 7 bases and J by 4 bases, with 10 bases left in between. CDR3 sequence: CATSFQGNQPQHF. CDR3 DNA: TGTGCCACCAGCTTTCAGGGGAATCAGCCCCAGCATTTT.

This chain links TRBV6-2 or TRBV6-3 with TRBJ1-2, with D maybe TRBD1 (6 bases). Germline assignment: CDR1 MNHEY and CDR2 SVGEGT. The CDR3 spans 13 residues. V lost 5 bases and J lost 2, with 9 bases in between. CDR3 region: CASSHRENYGYTF. The CDR3 bases are TGTGCCAGCAGTCACAGGGAGAACTATGGCTACACCTTC.

This rearrangement joins TRBV7-2 to TRBJ2-2, with a tentative D call TRBD1 (6 bases). Trimming took 8 bases from V and 4 from J, leaving 11 bases between them. The CDR3 is 13 residues long. Germline loops: CDR1 SGHTA, CDR2 FQGNSA. The CDR3 is CASRAGATGELFF. CDR3 nucleotides: TGTGCCAGCCGAGCAGGGGCCACCGGGGAGCTGTTTTTT. Combining the CDR3 with reference TRBV7-2 and TRBJ2-2 gives the whole variable domain GAGVSQSPSNKVTEKGKDVELRCDPISGHTALYWYRQSLGQGLEFLIYFQGNSAPDKSGLPSDRFSAERTGGSVSTLTIQRTQQEDSAVYLCASRAGATGELFFGEGSRLTVL.

V usage is TRBV19 and J usage is TRBJ1-1; D remains ambiguous. This CDR3 spans 15 amino acids. The V end was cut by 3 bases, the J end by 1 base, with 12 bases between. Per germline, CDR1 LNHDA and CDR2 SQIVND (reference sequence). The CDR3 reads CASSITPTGNTEAFF. The CDR3 DNA follows: TGTGCCAGTAGTATTACCCCTACCGGGAACACTGAAGCTTTCTTT. Full variable domain (remainder filled in from reference TRBV19 and TRBJ1-1): DGGITQSPKYLFRKEGQNVTLSCEQNLNHDAMYWYRQDPGQGLRLIYYSQIVNDFQKGDIAEGYSVSREKKESFPLTVTSAQKNPTAFYLCASSITPTGNTEAFFGQGTRLTVV.

There are many counts of this clone. V gene TRBV7-9 combines with J gene TRBJ1-1; D is perhaps TRBD1 (6 bases). The ends were cut back, 0 bases at V and 1 base at J, with 6 bases in the middle. The CDR3 has 14 residues. CDR1 and CDR2 from the germline V gene are SEHNR and FQNEAQ (reference sequence). CDR3 DNA: TGTGCCAGCAGCTTAGCGGGACAGAACACTGAAGCTTTCTTT. Amino acids: CASSLAGQNTEAFF.

This clone was seen just once. The V and J genes are TRBV19 and TRBJ1-1; 7 bases are shared with TRBD1. The CDR3 has 14 residues. J was trimmed by 5 bases and V by 3 bases; bases with no gene match: 6. CDR1 and CDR2 (germline): LNHDA, SQIVND (reference sequence). CDR3 loop: CASSIDRAKTEAFF. CDR3 in DNA: TGTGCCAGTAGTATCGACAGGGCGAAGACTGAAGCTTTCTTT.